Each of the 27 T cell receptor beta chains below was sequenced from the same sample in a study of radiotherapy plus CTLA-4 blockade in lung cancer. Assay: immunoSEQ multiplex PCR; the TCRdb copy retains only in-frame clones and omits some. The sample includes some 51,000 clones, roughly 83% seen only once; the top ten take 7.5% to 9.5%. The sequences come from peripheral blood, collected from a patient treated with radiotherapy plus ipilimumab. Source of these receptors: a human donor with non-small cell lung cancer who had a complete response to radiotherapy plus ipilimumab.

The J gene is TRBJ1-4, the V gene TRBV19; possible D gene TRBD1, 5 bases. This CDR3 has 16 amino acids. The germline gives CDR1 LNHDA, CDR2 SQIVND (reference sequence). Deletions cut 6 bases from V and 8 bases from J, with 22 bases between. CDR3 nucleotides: TGTGCCAGTAGCCCGGGGGGTGCACCTCAAAAAGAAAAACTGTTTTTT. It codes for CASSPGGAPQKEKLFF.

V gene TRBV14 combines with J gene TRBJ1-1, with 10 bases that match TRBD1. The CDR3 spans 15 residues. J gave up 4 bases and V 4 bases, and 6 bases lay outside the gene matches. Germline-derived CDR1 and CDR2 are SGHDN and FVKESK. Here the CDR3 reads CASSPGDRGVTEAFF. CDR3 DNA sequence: TGTGCCAGCAGCCCCGGGGACAGGGGAGTCACTGAAGCTTTCTTT.

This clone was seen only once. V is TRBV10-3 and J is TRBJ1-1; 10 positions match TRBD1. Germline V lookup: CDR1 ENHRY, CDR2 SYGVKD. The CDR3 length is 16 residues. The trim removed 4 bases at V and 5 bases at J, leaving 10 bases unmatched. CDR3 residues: CAISGLGQGLGTEAFF. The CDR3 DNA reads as TGTGCCATCAGTGGGTTGGGACAGGGGTTGGGAACTGAAGCTTTCTTT.

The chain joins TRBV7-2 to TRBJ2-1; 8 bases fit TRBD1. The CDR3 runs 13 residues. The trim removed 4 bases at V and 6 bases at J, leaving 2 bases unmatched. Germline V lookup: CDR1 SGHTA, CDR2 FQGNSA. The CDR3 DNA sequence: TGTGCCAGCAGCTCAGGACAGGGCAATGAGCAGTTCTTC. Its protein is CASSSGQGNEQFF.

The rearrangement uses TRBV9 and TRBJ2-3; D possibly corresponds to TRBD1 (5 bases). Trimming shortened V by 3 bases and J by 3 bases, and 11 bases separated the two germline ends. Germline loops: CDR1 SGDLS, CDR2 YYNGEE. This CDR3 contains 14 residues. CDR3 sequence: CASSARQRTDTQYF. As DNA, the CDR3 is TGTGCCAGCAGCGCACGACAGAGAACAGATACGCAGTATTTT.

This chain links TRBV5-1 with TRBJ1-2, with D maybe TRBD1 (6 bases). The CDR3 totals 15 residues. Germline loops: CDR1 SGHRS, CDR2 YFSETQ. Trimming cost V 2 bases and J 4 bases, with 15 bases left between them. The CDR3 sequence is CASSLSAGAVYGYTF. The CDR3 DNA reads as TGCGCCAGCAGCTTATCTGCAGGGGCTGTCTATGGCTACACCTTC.

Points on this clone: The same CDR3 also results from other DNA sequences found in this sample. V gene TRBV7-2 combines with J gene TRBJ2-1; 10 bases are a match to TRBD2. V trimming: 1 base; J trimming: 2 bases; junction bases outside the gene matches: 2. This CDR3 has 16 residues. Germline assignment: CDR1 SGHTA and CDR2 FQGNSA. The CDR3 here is CASSLVLAGPYNEQFF. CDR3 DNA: TGTGCCAGCAGCTTAGTACTAGCGGGGCCCTACAATGAGCAGTTCTTC.

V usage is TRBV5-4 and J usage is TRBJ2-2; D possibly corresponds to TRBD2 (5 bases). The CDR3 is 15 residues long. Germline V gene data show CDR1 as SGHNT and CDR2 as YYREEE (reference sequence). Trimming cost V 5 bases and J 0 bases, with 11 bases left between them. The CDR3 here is CASSPGGSNTGELFF. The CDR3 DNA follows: TGTGCCAGCAGTCCCGGAGGCTCGAACACCGGGGAGCTGTTTTTT. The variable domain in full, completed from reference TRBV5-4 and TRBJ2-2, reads ETGVTQSPTHLIKTRGQQVTLRCSSQSGHNTVSWYQQALGQGPQFIFQYYREEENGRGNFPPRFSGLQFPNYSSELNVNALELDDSALYLCASSPGGSNTGELFFGEGSRLTVL.

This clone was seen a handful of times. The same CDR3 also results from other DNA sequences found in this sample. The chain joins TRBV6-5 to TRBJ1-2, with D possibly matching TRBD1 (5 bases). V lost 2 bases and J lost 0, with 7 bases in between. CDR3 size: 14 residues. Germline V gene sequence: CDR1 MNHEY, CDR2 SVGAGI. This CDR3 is CASSYRQTNYGYTF. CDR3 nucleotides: TGTGCCAGCAGTTACCGACAGACTAACTATGGCTACACCTTC.

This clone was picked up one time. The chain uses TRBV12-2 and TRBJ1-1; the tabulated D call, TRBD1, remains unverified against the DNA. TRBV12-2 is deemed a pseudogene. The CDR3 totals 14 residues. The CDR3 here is CASRLPGKNTEAFF. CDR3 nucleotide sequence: TGTGCAAGTCGCTTGCCAGGTAAGAACACTGAAGCTTTCTTT.

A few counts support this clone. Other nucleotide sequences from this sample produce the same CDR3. In nucleotides, the CDR3 is TGTGCCAGCAGCCGACAGGGATATCAGCCCCAGCATTTT. This gives the protein CASSRQGYQPQHF. The V gene is TRBV5-6, the J gene TRBJ1-5; 7 nucleotides align to TRBD1. V lost 4 bases, J lost 5 bases, and 3 bases stayed unmatched. The CDR3 totals 13 residues. Germline CDR1 is SGHDT and CDR2 is YYEEEE. The full variable domain, with the rest looked up from reference TRBV5-6 and TRBJ1-5, is DAGVTQSPTHLIKTRGQQVTLRCSPKSGHDTVSWYQQALGQGPQFIFQYYEEEERQRGNFPDRFSGHQFPNYSSELNVNALLLGDSALYLCASSRQGYQPQHFGDGTRLSIL.

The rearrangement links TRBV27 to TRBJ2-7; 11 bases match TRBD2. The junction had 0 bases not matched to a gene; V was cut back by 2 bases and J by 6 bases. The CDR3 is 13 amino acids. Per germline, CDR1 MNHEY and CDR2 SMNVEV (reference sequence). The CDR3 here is CASSLTSGGEQYF. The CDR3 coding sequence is TGTGCCAGCAGTTTAACTAGCGGGGGCGAGCAGTACTTC.

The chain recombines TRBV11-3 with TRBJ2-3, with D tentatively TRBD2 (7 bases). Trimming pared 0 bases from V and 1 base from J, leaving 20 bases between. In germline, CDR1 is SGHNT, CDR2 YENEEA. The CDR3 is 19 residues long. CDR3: CASSLDGGGRGSGTDTQYF. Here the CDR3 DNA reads TGTGCCAGCAGCTTAGATGGGGGGGGGCGTGGGAGTGGCACAGATACGCAGTATTTT. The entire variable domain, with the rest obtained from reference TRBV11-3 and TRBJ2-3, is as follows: EAGVVQSPRYKIIEKKQPVAFWCNPISGHNTLYWYLQNLGQGPELLIRYENEEAVDDSQLPKDRFSAERLKGVDSTLKIQPAELGDSAVYLCASSLDGGGRGSGTDTQYFGPGTRLTVL.

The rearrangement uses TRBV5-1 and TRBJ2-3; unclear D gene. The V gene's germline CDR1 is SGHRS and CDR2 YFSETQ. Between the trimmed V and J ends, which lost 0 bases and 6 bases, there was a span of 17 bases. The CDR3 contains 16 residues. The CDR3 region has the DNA TGCGCCAGCAGCTTGGCCCCGGGTCCCTCCGGGGATACGCAGTATTTT. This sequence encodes CASSLAPGPSGDTQYF.

This chain's CDR3 is CASSPVSGTGGVGELFF. The DNA of the CDR3 is TGTGCCAGCAGCCCCGTATCCGGGACAGGGGGTGTCGGGGAGCTGTTTTTT. The chain has TRBV7-6 and TRBJ2-2; 11 bases are shared with TRBD1. The CDR3 is 17 residues long. Germline V lookup: CDR1 SGHVS, CDR2 FNYEAQ. V shed 5 bases, J shed 7 bases, and the junction held 12 bases outside the gene matches.

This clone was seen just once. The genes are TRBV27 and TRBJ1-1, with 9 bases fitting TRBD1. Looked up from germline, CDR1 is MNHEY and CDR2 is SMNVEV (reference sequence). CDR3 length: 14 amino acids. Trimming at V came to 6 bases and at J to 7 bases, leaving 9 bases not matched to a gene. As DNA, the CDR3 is TGTGCCAGCAGCCGCCGGGACAGGGTGAATGAAGCTTTCTTT. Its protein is CASSRRDRVNEAFF.

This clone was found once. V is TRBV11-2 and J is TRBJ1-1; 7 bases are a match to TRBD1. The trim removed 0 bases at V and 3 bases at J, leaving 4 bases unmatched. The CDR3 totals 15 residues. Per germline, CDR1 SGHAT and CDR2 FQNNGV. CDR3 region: CASSLDTGADTEAFF. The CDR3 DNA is TGTGCCAGCAGCTTAGATACAGGGGCTGACACTGAAGCTTTCTTT. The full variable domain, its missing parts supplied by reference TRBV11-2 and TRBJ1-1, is EAGVAQSPRYKIIEKRQSVAFWCNPISGHATLYWYQQILGQGPKLLIQFQNNGVVDDSQLPKDRFSAERLKGVDSTLKIQPAKLEDSAVYLCASSLDTGADTEAFFGQGTRLTVV.

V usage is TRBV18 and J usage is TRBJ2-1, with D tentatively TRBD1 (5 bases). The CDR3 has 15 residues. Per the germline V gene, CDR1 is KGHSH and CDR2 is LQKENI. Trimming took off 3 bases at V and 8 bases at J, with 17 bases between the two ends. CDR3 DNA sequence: TGTGCCAGCTCACCGTTGGGGCCGCCAACCGATGAGCAGTTCTTC. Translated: CASSPLGPPTDEQFF.

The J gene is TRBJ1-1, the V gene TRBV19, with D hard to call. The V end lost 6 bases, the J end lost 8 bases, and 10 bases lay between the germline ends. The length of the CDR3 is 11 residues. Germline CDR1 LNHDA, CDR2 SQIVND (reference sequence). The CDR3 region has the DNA TGTGCCAGTAGCCACGGCGGGGAAGCTTTCTTT. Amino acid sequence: CASSHGGEAFF.

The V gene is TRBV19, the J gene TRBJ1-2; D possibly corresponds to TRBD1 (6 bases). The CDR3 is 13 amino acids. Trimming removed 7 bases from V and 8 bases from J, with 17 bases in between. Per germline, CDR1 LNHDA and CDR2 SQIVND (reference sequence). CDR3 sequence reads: CASNRRGSEGYTF. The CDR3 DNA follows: TGTGCCAGTAATCGCAGGGGTAGTGAGGGCTACACCTTC. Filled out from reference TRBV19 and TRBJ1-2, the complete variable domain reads DGGITQSPKYLFRKEGQNVTLSCEQNLNHDAMYWYRQDPGQGLRLIYYSQIVNDFQKGDIAEGYSVSREKKESFPLTVTSAQKNPTAFYLCASNRRGSEGYTFGSGTRLTVV.

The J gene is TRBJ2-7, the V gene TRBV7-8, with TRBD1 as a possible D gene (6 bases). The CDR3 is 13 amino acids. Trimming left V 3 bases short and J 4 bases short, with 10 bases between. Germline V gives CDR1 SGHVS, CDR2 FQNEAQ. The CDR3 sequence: CASSLGAEYEQYV. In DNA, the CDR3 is TGTGCCAGCAGCTTGGGGGCTGAGTACGAGCAGTACGTC.

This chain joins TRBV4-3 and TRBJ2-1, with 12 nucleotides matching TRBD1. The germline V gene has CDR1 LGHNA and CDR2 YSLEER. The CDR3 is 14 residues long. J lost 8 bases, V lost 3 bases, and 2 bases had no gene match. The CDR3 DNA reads TGCGCCAGCAGCCAGGGACAGGGGGCCTATGAGCAGTTCTTC. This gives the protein CASSQGQGAYEQFF.

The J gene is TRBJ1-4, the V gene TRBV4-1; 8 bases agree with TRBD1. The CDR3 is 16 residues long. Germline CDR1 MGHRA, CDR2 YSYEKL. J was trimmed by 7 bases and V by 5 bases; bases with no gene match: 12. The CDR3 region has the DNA TGCGCCAGCAGCATCGAAGGACAGGGTATACTTGAAAAACTGTTTTTT. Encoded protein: CASSIEGQGILEKLFF.

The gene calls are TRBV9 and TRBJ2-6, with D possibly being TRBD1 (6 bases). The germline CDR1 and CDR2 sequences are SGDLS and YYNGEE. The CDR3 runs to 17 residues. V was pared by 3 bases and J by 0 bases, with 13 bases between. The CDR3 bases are TGTGCCAGCAGCGGCAGGGTCAGGGGCTCTGGGGCCAACGTCCTGACTTTC. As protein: CASSGRVRGSGANVLTF.

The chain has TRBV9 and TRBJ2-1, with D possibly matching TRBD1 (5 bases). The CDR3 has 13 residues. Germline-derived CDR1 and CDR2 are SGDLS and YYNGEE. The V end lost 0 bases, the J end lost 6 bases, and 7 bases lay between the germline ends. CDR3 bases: TGTGCCAGCAGCGTAGGGACACTCAATGAGCAGTTCTTC. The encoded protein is CASSVGTLNEQFF.

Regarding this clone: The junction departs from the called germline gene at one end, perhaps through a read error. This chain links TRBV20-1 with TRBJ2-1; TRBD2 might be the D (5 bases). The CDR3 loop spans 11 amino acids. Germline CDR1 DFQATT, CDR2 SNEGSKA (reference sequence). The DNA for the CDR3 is TGCAGTACTAGGCGTCTCAATGAGCAGTTCTTC. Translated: CSTRRLNEQFF.

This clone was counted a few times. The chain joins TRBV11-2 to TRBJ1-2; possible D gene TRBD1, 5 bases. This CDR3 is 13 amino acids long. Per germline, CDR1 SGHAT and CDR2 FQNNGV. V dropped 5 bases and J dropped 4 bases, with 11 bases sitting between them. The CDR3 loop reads CASSQGVLYGYTF. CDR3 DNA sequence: TGTGCCAGCAGCCAAGGGGTTCTCTATGGCTACACCTTC.